The source of this T cell receptor beta chain is a study of T cell responses to AZD1222 COVID-19 vaccine. General study findings and limits: Females outnumbered males among donors, who were mostly white British; clonal diversity was possibly underestimated. No day 14 peak samples; only post-peak repertoires were characterized.

Per germline, CDR1 SGDLS and CDR2 YYNGEE. Deletions cut 0 bases from V and 1 base from J, with 8 bases between. The CDR3 spans 15 residues. The table came from immunoSEQ multiplex PCR; TCRdb's copy has only in-frame clones and leaves some out. The sample includes around 200,000 clones, roughly 94% of them seen just once. Points on this clone: Antigen: not known.

V gene TRBV9 combines with J gene TRBJ2-1, with D perhaps TRBD1 (6 bases). The material was peripheral blood, obtained 28 days after the second AZD1222 dose. The receptor was derived from an adult who received the AZD1222 COVID-19 vaccine. The CDR3 DNA sequence: TGTGCCAGCAGCGTAGTGACAGGTTCCTACAATGAGCAGTTCTTC. Translation: CASSVVTGSYNEQFF.